A single sample gave rise to the 6 T cell receptor beta chains below, sequenced in a study of blood T cell repertoires in COVID-19 (dated by TCRdb to the early 2020s). Library preparation used the immunoSEQ multiplex PCR assay. TCRdb mirrors the immuneACCESS table, restricted to in-frame sequences. Some clones are absent from its copies; in checked studies, under half trace to an unresolved V gene, and the reason for the others is unknown. This sample comprises under 60,000 clones, over 80% of them detected only once. The top ten constitute roughly 5.7% of the sample. The sequenced material came from peripheral blood. The source is a human donor in a cohort sampled during active COVID-19.

This clone was detected a few times. This chain links TRBV7-9 with TRBJ1-5; no reliable D call. Trimming took off 5 bases at V and 3 bases at J, with 14 bases between the two ends. CDR3 length: 15 residues. CDR1 is SEHNR, CDR2 FQNEAQ, per germline (reference sequence). CDR3 loop: CASSPGEVPNQPQHF. In nucleotides, the CDR3 is TGTGCCAGCAGCCCGGGAGAGGTTCCCAATCAGCCCCAGCATTTT.

The J gene is TRBJ1-2, the V gene TRBV19; the D gene is possibly TRBD1 (5 bases). This CDR3 has 16 residues. In germline, CDR1 is LNHDA, CDR2 SQIVND (reference sequence). Trimming pared 4 bases from V and 8 bases from J, leaving 23 bases between. CDR3: CASSRRRGPKDGGYTF. The CDR3 DNA reads TGTGCCAGTAGTAGAAGAAGGGGCCCCAAGGATGGCGGCTACACCTTC.

The rearrangement uses TRBV18 and TRBJ1-5; D not certain. V lost 5 bases and J lost 7, with 18 bases in between. CDR1 is KGHSH, CDR2 LQKENI, per germline. This CDR3 contains 15 residues. The chain's CDR3 is CASSEDFIKGQPQHF. As DNA, the CDR3 is TGTGCCAGCTCAGAGGACTTTATCAAGGGACAGCCCCAGCATTTT. Filled out from reference TRBV18 and TRBJ1-5, the complete variable domain reads NAGVMQNPRHLVRRRGQEARLRCSPMKGHSHVYWYRQLPEEGLKFMVYLQKENIIDESGMPKERFSAEFPKEGPSILRIQQVVRGDSAAYFCASSEDFIKGQPQHFGDGTRLSIL.

The chain is built from TRBV5-1 and TRBJ2-3, with D tentatively TRBD1 (6 bases). Germline loops: CDR1 SGHRS, CDR2 YFSETQ. There are 16 residues in the CDR3. The germline V and J ends were trimmed by 0 bases and 1 base, with 12 bases remaining between them. The CDR3 protein is CASSLGTVGGTDTQYF. CDR3 bases: TGCGCCAGCAGCTTGGGGACAGTGGGGGGCACAGATACGCAGTATTTT.

This clone was detected only once. The rearrangement uses TRBV5-6 and TRBJ2-3; D perhaps matches TRBD2 (5 bases). The CDR3 is 16 residues long. CDR1 and CDR2 (germline): SGHDT, YYEEEE. Deletions cut 3 bases from V and 2 bases from J, with 16 bases between. The CDR3 DNA reads TGTGCCAGCAGCTGGGCCGGGATTTCAGCCACAGATACGCAGTATTTT. Its translation: CASSWAGISATDTQYF.

The table lists this clone with a few counts. Other DNA sequences from this sample encode an identical CDR3 as well. The V call is TRBV7-9, the J call TRBJ2-5; 7 bases fit TRBD2. V shed 0 bases, J shed 2 bases, and the junction held 0 bases outside the gene matches. This CDR3 is 14 amino acids long. CDR1 and CDR2 (germline): SEHNR, FQNEAQ (reference sequence). The DNA for the CDR3 is TGTGCCAGCAGCTTAGCGGGGGGGCAAGAGACCCAGTACTTC. Its translation: CASSLAGGQETQYF.